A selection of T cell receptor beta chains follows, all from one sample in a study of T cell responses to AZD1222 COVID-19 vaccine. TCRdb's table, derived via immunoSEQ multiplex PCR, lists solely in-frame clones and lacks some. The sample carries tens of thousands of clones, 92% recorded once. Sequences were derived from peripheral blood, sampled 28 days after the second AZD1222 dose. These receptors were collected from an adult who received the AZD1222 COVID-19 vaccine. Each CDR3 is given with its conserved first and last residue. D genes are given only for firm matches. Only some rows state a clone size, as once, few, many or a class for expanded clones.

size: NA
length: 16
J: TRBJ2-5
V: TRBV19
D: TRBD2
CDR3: CASSVRLAGDQETQYF
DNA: TGTGCCAGTAGTGTTAGACTAGCGGGAGACCAAGAGACCCAGTACTTC

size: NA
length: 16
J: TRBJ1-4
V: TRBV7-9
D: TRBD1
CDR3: CASSLVETGGQRKLFF
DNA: TGTGCCAGCAGCTTAGTGGAGACAGGGGGACAGAGAAAACTGTTTTTT

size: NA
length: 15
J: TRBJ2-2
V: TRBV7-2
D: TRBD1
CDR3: CASSPDRAYTGELFF
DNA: TGTGCCAGCAGCCCCGACAGGGCCTACACCGGGGAGCTGTTTTTT

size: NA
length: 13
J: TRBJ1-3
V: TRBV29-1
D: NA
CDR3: CSVERGPGNTIYF
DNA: TGCAGCGTTGAACGGGGTCCTGGAAACACCATATATTTT

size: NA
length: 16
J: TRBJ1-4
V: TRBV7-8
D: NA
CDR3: CASSDQTVATNEKLFF
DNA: TGTGCCAGCAGCGACCAGACGGTTGCAACTAATGAAAAACTGTTTTTT

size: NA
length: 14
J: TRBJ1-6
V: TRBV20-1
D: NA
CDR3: CSASLGGNNSPLHF
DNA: TGCAGTGCTAGTTTGGGGGGGAATAATTCACCCCTCCACTTT

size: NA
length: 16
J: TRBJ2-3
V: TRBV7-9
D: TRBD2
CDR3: CASSRRLAGVADTQYF
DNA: TGTGCCAGCAGCCGCCGACTAGCGGGAGTGGCAGATACGCAGTATTTT

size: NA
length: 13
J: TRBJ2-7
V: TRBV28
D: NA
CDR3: CASSLERSYEQYF
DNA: TGTGCCAGCAGTTTAGAACGCTCCTACGAGCAGTACTTC

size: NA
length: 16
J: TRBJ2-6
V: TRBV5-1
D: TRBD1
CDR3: CASSWTGGSGANVLTF
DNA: TGCGCCAGCAGCTGGACAGGGGGCTCTGGGGCCAACGTCCTGACTTTC

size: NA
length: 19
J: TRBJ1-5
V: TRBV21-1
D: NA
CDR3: CASSKVGGEGNASNQPQHF
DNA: TGTGCCAGCAGCAAAGTTGGTGGCGAGGGGAATGCAAGCAATCAGCCCCAGCATTTT

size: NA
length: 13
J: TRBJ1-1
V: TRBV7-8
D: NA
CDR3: CASSSTVNTEAFF
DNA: TGTGCCAGCAGCTCGACGGTGAACACTGAAGCTTTCTTT

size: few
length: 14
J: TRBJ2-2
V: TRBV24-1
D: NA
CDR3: CATSDRRNTGELFF
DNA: TGTGCCACCAGTGATCGCAGGAACACCGGGGAGCTGTTTTTT

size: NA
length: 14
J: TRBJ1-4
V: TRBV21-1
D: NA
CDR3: CASTGRVEVEKLFF
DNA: TGTGCCAGCACAGGACGTGTGGAGGTTGAAAAACTGTTTTTT

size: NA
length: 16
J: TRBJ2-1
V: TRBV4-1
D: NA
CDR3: CASSQVTGLDDNEQFF
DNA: TGCGCCAGCAGCCAAGTGACGGGCCTGGACGACAATGAGCAGTTCTTC

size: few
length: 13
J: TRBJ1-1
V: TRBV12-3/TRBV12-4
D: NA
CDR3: CASSLKGRVEAFF
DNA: TGTGCCAGCAGTTTAAAGGGGAGGGTTGAAGCTTTCTTT

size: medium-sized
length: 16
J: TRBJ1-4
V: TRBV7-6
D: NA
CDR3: CASSRPGHPTNEKLFF
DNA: TGTGCCAGCAGCCGACCGGGACACCCTACTAATGAAAAACTGTTTTTT

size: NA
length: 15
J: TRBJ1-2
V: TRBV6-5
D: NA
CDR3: CASNTEQRQAYGYTF
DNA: TGTGCCAGCAATACAGAACAGAGACAGGCTTATGGCTACACCTTC

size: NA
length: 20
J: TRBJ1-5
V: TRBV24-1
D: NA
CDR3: CATSDFLITDISYSNQPQHF
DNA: TGTGCCACCAGTGATTTTCTGATCACCGATATCTCTTATAGCAATCAGCCCCAGCATTTT

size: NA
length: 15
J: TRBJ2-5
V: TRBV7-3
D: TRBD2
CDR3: CASSPAAGVGETQYF
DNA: TGTGCCAGCAGCCCAGCAGCGGGAGTAGGAGAGACCCAGTACTTC

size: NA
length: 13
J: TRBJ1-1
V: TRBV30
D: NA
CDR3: CAWTSGMNTEAFF
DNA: TGTGCCTGGACCTCGGGGATGAACACTGAAGCTTTCTTT

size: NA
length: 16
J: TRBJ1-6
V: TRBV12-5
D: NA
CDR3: CASGYQGGSYNSPLHF
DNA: TGTGCTAGTGGTTATCAGGGAGGATCCTATAATTCACCCCTCCACTTT

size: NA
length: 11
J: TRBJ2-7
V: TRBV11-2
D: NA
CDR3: CASSFGGEQYF
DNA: TGTGCCAGCAGCTTTGGGGGCGAGCAGTACTTC

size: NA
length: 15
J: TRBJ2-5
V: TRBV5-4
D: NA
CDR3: CASSLPRALGETQYF
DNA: TGTGCCAGCAGCCTCCCCAGGGCCCTGGGGGAGACCCAGTACTTC

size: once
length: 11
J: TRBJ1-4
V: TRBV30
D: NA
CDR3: CAWEAGEKLFF
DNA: TGTGCCTGGGAGGCCGGCGAAAAACTGTTTTTT

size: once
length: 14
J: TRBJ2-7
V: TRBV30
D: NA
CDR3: CAWSVRRSSYEQYF
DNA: TGTGCCTGGAGTGTAAGGCGGAGCTCCTACGAGCAGTACTTC

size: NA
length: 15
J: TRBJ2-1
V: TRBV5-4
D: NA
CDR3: CASSLDGPSYNEQFF
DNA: TGTGCCAGCAGCTTGGATGGGCCCTCCTACAATGAGCAGTTCTTC

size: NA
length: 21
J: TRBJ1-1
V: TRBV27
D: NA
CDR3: CASSYPGREKVIRAMNTEAFF
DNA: TGTGCCAGCAGTTATCCCGGGAGGGAAAAGGTAATCCGGGCAATGAACACTGAAGCTTTCTTT

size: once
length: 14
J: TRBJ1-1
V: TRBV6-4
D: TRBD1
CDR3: CASSEQGSTGKAFF
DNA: TGTGCCAGCAGTGAACAGGGGAGTACTGGAAAAGCTTTCTTT

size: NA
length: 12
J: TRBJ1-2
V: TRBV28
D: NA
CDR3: CASTLAGLGYTF
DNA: TGTGCCAGCACCCTAGCAGGGCTGGGCTACACCTTC

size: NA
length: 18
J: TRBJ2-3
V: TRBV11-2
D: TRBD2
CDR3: CASSGQSSGSYGTDTQYF
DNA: TGTGCCAGTAGCGGCCAGTCTAGCGGGAGCTATGGCACAGATACGCAGTATTTT

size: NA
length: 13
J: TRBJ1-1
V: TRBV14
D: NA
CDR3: CASSQEVPAAAFF
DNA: TGTGCCAGCAGCCAAGAGGTCCCGGCTGCAGCTTTCTTT

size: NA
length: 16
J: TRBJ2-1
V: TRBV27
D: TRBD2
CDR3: CASSSLAGLVGNEQFF
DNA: TGTGCCAGCAGTTCACTAGCGGGATTAGTCGGGAATGAGCAGTTCTTC

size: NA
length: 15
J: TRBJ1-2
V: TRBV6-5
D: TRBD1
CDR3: CASRAQGARGYGYTF
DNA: TGTGCCAGCAGAGCACAGGGGGCGCGTGGCTATGGCTACACCTTC

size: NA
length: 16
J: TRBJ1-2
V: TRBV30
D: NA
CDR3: CAWTQSRGGSNYGYTF
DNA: TGTGCCTGGACCCAATCTCGTGGGGGCTCTAACTATGGCTACACCTTC

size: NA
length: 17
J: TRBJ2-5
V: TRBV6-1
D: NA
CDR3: CASSEEWEGALVETQYF
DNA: TGTGCCAGCAGTGAAGAATGGGAGGGGGCGCTGGTGGAGACCCAGTACTTC

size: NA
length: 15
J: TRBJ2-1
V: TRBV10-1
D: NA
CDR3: CASSERGSSYNEQFF
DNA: TGCGCCAGCAGTGAGCGCGGAAGCTCCTACAATGAGCAGTTCTTC

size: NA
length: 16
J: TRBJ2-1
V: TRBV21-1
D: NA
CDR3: CASSNTDRGCVCEQFF
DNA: TGTGCCAGCAGCAATACCGACAGGGGGTGTGTTTGTGAGCAGTTCTTC

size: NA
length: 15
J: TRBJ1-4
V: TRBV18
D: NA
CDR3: CASSTVRSRNEKLFF
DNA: TGTGCCAGCTCTACTGTCCGTTCACGGAATGAAAAACTGTTTTTT

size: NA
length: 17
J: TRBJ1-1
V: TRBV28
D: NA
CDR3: CASRLIRVESANTEAFF
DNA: TGTGCCAGCAGGCTTATTCGGGTTGAAAGTGCGAACACTGAAGCTTTCTTT

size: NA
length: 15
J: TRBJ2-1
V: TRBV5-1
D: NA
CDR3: CASSLSGPGNNEQFF
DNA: TGCGCCAGCAGCCTGAGCGGTCCAGGAAACAATGAGCAGTTCTTC

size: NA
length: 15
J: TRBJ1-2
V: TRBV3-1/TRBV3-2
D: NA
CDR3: CASSANRDSSYGYTF
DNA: TGTGCCAGCAGCGCAAACAGGGATTCATCCTATGGCTACACCTTC

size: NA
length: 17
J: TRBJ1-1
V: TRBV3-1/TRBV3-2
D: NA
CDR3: CASSRRNLRALNTEAFF
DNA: TGTGCCAGCAGCCGAAGAAATCTACGGGCATTGAACACTGAAGCTTTCTTT

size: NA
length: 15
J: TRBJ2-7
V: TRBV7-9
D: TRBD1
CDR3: CASSLAKTGEYEQYF
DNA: TGTGCCAGCAGCTTAGCTAAGACAGGGGAGTACGAGCAGTACTTC

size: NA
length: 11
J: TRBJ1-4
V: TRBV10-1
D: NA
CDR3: CASSLAGKLFF
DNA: TGCGCCAGCAGTCTAGCCGGAAAACTGTTTTTT

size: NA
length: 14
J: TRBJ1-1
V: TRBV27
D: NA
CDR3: CASSPWVMNTEAFF
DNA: TGTGCCAGCAGTCCCTGGGTCATGAACACTGAAGCTTTCTTT

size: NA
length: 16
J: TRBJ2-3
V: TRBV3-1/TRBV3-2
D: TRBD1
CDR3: CASSRGTGVGGGTQYF
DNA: TGTGCCAGCAGCCGCGGGACAGGGGTTGGAGGGGGTACGCAGTATTTT

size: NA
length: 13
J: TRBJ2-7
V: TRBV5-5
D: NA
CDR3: CASSSGKALEQYF
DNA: TGTGCCAGCAGCTCGGGGAAGGCGCTCGAGCAGTACTTC

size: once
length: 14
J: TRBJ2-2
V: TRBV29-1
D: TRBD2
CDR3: CSVGVAGETGELFF
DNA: TGCAGCGTTGGGGTAGCGGGTGAAACCGGGGAGCTGTTTTTT

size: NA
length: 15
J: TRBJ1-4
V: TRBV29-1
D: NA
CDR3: CSVTGDKGLNEKLFF
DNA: TGCAGCGTGACGGGGGACAAAGGACTAAATGAAAAACTGTTTTTT

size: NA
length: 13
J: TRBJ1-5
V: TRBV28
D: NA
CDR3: CASSLISNQPQHF
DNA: TGTGCCAGCAGCCTCATTAGCAATCAGCCCCAGCATTTT

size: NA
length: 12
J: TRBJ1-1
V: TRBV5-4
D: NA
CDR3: CASSLIGGRAFF
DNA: TGTGCCAGCAGCTTGATCGGGGGGAGAGCTTTCTTT